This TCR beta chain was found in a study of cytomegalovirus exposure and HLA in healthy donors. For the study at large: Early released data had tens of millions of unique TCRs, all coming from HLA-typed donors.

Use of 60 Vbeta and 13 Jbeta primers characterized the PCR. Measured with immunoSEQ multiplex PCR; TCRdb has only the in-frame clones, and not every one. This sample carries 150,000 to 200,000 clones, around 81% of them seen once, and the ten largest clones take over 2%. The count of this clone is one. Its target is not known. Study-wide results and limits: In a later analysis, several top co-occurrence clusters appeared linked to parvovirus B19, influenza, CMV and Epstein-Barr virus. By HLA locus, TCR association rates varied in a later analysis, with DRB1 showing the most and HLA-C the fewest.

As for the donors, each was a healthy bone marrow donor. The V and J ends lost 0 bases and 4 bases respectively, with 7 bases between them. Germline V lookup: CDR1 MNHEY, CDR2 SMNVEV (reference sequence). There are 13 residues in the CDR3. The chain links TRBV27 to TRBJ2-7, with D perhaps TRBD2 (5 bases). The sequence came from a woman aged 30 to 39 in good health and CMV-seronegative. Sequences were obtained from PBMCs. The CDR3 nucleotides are TGTGCCAGCAGTTTATCGACGGGATACGAGCAGTACTTC. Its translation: CASSLSTGYEQYF.